This T cell receptor beta chain emerged from a study of T cell changes during pregnancy in multiple sclerosis. This clone appeared a few times. Germline loops: CDR1 MNHEY, CDR2 SMNVEV (reference sequence). The CDR3 covers 14 residues. V lost 8 bases and J 1 base, leaving 12 bases between the germline ends. Assay: immunoSEQ multiplex PCR; the TCRdb copy retains only in-frame clones and omits some. The repertoire holds 30,000 to 35,000 clones, with about 91% as singletons. Specimen: CD8+ T cells from peripheral blood mononuclear cells, collected in the second trimester of pregnancy. The clonotype originates from a female donor with multiple sclerosis, enrolled in a pregnancy study. The rearrangement links TRBV27 to TRBJ2-1; a weak D match, TRBD1 (5 bases). The CDR3 nucleotides read TGTGCCAGCTGGACATGGGCTTCCTACAATGAGCAGTTCTTC. It is translated as CASWTWASYNEQFF.